These T cell receptor beta chains were read from a single sample in a study of cytomegalovirus exposure and HLA in healthy donors. Profiled with immunoSEQ multiplex PCR; TCRdb holds only in-frame clones, not every one. The sample has some 73,000 clones; about 90% are singletons. Material: PBMCs. The receptors shown here come from a woman between 18 and 29 years old in good health and CMV-seropositive. CDR3s include the opening cysteine and the closing phenylalanine or tryptophan. The order of the fields is V gene, D gene, clone size, J gene, CDR3 protein, CDR3 DNA. A D gene is named only where the DNA matches it firmly. Not every row has a clone size; where given, it reads once, few, many or a size class.

>TRBV6-6|NA|NA|TRBJ2-5
CASSPYQETQYF
TGTGCCAGCAGTCCATACCAAGAGACCCAGTACTTC
>TRBV6-6|TRBD1|NA|TRBJ2-3
CASSPDRGSTDTQYF
TGTGCCAGCAGTCCGGACAGGGGGAGCACAGATACGCAGTATTTT
>TRBV6-4|TRBD1|once|TRBJ1-2
CASSGGGGGYTF
TGTGCCAGCAGTGGAGGGGGCGGCGGCTACACCTTC
>TRBV30|NA|NA|TRBJ2-7
CAWSLDSTYEQYF
TGTGCCTGGAGTTTGGACAGTACCTACGAGCAGTACTTC
>TRBV7-2|NA|NA|TRBJ2-5
CASSSSGVGSQYF
TGTGCCAGCAGCTCCTCAGGGGTAGGGTCCCAGTACTTC
>TRBV5-8|NA|NA|TRBJ1-4
CASSGTPATNEKLFF
TGTGCCAGCAGCGGGACACCTGCAACTAATGAAAAACTGTTTTTT
>TRBV5-6|TRBD1|NA|TRBJ2-7
CASRLRDRAYEQYF
TGTGCCAGCAGATTGAGGGACAGGGCCTACGAGCAGTACTTC
>TRBV11-2|TRBD1|NA|TRBJ2-3
CASSQDRVPDTQYF
TGTGCCAGCAGCCAGGACAGGGTCCCAGATACGCAGTATTTT
>TRBV27|TRBD2|NA|TRBJ2-7
CASSLTSGATYEQYF
TGTGCCAGCAGCTTGACTAGCGGGGCCACCTACGAGCAGTACTTC
>TRBV6-5|NA|NA|TRBJ1-6
CASRMDRPNSPLHF
TGTGCCAGCAGGATGGACAGACCTAATTCACCCCTCCACTTT
>TRBV29-1|TRBD1|NA|TRBJ1-2
CSVAGQGVYGYTF
TGCAGCGTTGCCGGACAGGGTGTCTATGGCTACACCTTC
>TRBV4-3|NA|once|TRBJ2-5
CASSRVGNGGTQYF
TGCGCCAGCAGCCGGGTGGGCAACGGTGGGACCCAGTACTTC
>TRBV11-2|NA|NA|TRBJ2-7
CASSPRQGIYEQYF
TGTGCCAGCAGCCCCAGGCAGGGGATCTACGAGCAGTACTTC
>TRBV27|TRBD2|NA|TRBJ2-1
CASSLLWTSGSGNEQFF
TGTGCCAGCAGTTTACTCTGGACTAGCGGGAGCGGCAATGAGCAGTTCTTC
>TRBV6-4|TRBD2|NA|TRBJ2-5
CASRGSTGTSGDQETQYF
TGTGCCAGCAGAGGATCAACCGGGACTAGCGGAGACCAAGAGACCCAGTACTTC
>TRBV11-1|TRBD1|NA|TRBJ1-1
CASSLSTGGLAFF
TGTGCCAGCAGCTTGTCAACAGGGGGCTTAGCTTTCTTT
>TRBV15|NA|NA|TRBJ1-4
CATSPSGGEKLFF
TGTGCCACCAGCCCAAGCGGGGGTGAAAAACTGTTTTTT
>TRBV5-5|TRBD1|NA|TRBJ1-1
CASSLEHRGLDTEAFF
TGTGCCAGCAGCTTGGAACACAGGGGCTTGGACACTGAAGCTTTCTTT
>TRBV15|TRBD1|NA|TRBJ1-1
CATSRETGDGTFF
TGTGCCACCAGCAGAGAGACAGGGGACGGGACTTTCTTT
>TRBV19|TRBD2|NA|TRBJ2-3
CASARLAGGREDTQYF
TGTGCCAGTGCAAGACTAGCGGGGGGCCGGGAAGATACGCAGTATTTT
>TRBV4-1|NA|NA|TRBJ1-5
CASSQDYRSNQPQHF
TGCGCCAGCAGCCAAGATTACAGGAGCAATCAGCCCCAGCATTTT
>TRBV11-2|TRBD1|NA|TRBJ2-3
CASSPLGGQGVDTQYF
TGTGCCAGCAGCCCCCTAGGAGGACAGGGGGTAGATACGCAGTATTTT
>TRBV19|NA|NA|TRBJ2-4
CASSGVGQAKNIQYF
TGTGCCAGTAGTGGCGTCGGACAGGCCAAAAACATTCAGTACTTC
>TRBV9|TRBD2|NA|TRBJ2-1
CASSVEPGGGYNEQFF
TGTGCCAGCAGCGTAGAGCCGGGGGGGGGCTACAATGAGCAGTTCTTC
>TRBV6-1|TRBD2|NA|TRBJ2-1
CASSAAGSGGYNEQFF
TGTGCCAGCAGTGCGGCCGGTAGCGGGGGCTACAATGAGCAGTTCTTC
>TRBV6-5|TRBD1|NA|TRBJ2-7
CATTGTASYEQYF
TGTGCCACCACCGGGACAGCCTCCTACGAGCAGTACTTC
>TRBV28|NA|NA|TRBJ2-7
CASSLVRSGVREQYF
TGTGCCAGCAGTTTAGTGCGTTCAGGGGTCCGAGAGCAGTACTTC
>TRBV11-2|TRBD2|NA|TRBJ2-7
CASSLGPGGKYEQYF
TGTGCCAGCAGCTTAGGACCCGGGGGGAAGTACGAGCAGTACTTC
>TRBV5-4|NA|NA|TRBJ2-2
CASSRRQANTGELFF
TGTGCCAGCAGCCGACGACAGGCGAACACCGGGGAGCTGTTTTTT
>TRBV29-1|NA|NA|TRBJ2-2
CSVDVSGDNSVRLFF
TGCAGCGTTGACGTCTCGGGAGATAATTCTGTTAGGCTGTTTTTT
>TRBV15|TRBD2|NA|TRBJ2-1
CATSRELASGKYNEQFF
TGTGCCACCAGCAGAGAGTTGGCTAGCGGGAAATACAATGAGCAGTTCTTC
>TRBV28|NA|NA|TRBJ1-2
CASRSTGMGYGYTF
TGTGCCAGCAGAAGCACAGGGATGGGCTATGGCTACACCTTC
>TRBV29-1|TRBD1|NA|TRBJ2-1
CSVMGDRGRDNEQFF
TGCAGCGTTATGGGAGACAGGGGGCGAGACAATGAGCAGTTCTTC
>TRBV11-1|NA|NA|TRBJ2-7
CASSFDRSYEQYF
TGTGCCAGCAGCTTTGACAGATCCTACGAGCAGTACTTC
>TRBV4-2|TRBD1|NA|TRBJ1-5
CASSLEGTAYSNQPQHF
TGTGCCAGCAGCCTAGAAGGGACAGCTTATAGCAATCAGCCCCAGCATTTT
>TRBV19|TRBD1|once|TRBJ2-1
CASSPGQGALSTYNEQFF
TGTGCCAGTAGCCCGGGACAGGGGGCCCTTTCTACCTACAATGAGCAGTTCTTC
>TRBV6-1|TRBD2|few|TRBJ2-1
CASSHLAGDLNEQFF
TGTGCCAGCAGTCACCTAGCGGGGGATCTCAATGAGCAGTTCTTC
>TRBV10-1|TRBD1|once|TRBJ2-3
CASSSRQGEETDTQYF
TGCGCCAGCAGTTCGAGACAGGGGGAAGAGACAGATACGCAGTATTTT
>TRBV6-1|TRBD2|NA|TRBJ2-7
CASSEGLAGVYEQYF
TGTGCCAGCAGTGAAGGACTAGCGGGAGTGTACGAGCAGTACTTC
>TRBV5-6|NA|NA|TRBJ2-7
CAGSLGPKQYF
TGTGCCGGCAGCTTGGGTCCAAAGCAGTACTTC
>TRBV27|NA|NA|TRBJ2-1
CASSLRGRYEQFF
TGTGCCAGCAGTTTGCGGGGAAGGTATGAGCAGTTCTTC
>TRBV5-1|NA|NA|TRBJ2-7
CASSLSSGFTSEQYF
TGCGCCAGCAGCTTGAGTTCTGGTTTTACTTCCGAGCAGTACTTC
>TRBV19|TRBD2|NA|TRBJ2-7
CASSTGLAGSYEQYF
TGTGCCAGTAGTACGGGACTAGCGGGATCCTACGAGCAGTACTTC
>TRBV6-1|NA|NA|TRBJ2-6
CASSDPLQGSGGANVLTF
TGTGCCAGCAGTGACCCCTTACAGGGTTCCGGTGGGGCCAACGTCCTGACTTTC
>TRBV19|NA|NA|TRBJ2-7
CASSADRTRSYEQYF
TGTGCCAGTAGTGCCGACAGGACTAGATCCTACGAGCAGTACTTC
>TRBV30|NA|NA|TRBJ2-7
CAWRTDTYEQYF
TGTGCCTGGAGAACAGATACCTACGAGCAGTACTTC